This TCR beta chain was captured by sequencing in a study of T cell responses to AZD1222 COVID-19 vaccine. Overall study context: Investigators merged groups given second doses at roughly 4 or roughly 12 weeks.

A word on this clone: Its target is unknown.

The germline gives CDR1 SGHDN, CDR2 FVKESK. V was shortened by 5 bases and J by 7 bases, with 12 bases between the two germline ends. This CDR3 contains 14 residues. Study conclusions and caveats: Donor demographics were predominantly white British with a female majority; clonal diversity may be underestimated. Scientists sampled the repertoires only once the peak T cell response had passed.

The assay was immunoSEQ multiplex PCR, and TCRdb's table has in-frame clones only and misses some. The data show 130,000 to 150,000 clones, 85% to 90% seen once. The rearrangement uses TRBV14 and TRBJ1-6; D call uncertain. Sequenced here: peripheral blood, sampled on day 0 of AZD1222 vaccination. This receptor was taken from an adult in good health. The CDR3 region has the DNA TGTGCCAGCAGCTCGGGTCCCCTCAATTCACCCCTCCACTTT. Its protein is CASSSGPLNSPLHF.